Sequencing of this T cell receptor (beta chain) was carried out in a study of T-cell memory formation after mild COVID-19. Study-wide context: The two donors had largely donor-specific TCR clusters. The study, taken as a whole, reports: Balance between CD4 and CD8 was seen in clones contracting day 15 to 85, and a CD4+ lean was seen in later expanders.

This clonotype was detected many times. Its matching antigen is unknown. CDR3 length: 14 residues. Germline CDR1 is KGHSH and CDR2 is LQKENI. V lost 6 bases and J 0 bases, leaving 11 bases between the germline ends. TCRdb used MiXCR to reprocess the 5' RACE reads, holding one entry per CDR3 protein. The sample lists about 130,000 distinct CDR3 sequences; about 17% were seen once. The sequencing input was PBMCs or a T cell subset sorted from them (not recorded which). The chain employs TRBV18 and TRBJ1-1, with D possibly TRBD1 on 5 matching bases. The sequence was obtained from a man aged 18-30 years who had mild COVID-19 (a few samples of this study predate the infection). Cell type and time point are not known. Here the CDR3 reads CASSSQGLNTEAFF. For the CDR3, the DNA is TGTGCCAGCTCCTCCCAGGGACTGAACACTGAAGCTTTCTTT.